Following are 14 T cell receptor beta chains from one sample sequenced in a study of shared clonotypes between healthy human individuals. Assay used: immunoSEQ multiplex PCR; TCRdb lists only in-frame clones, some missing. This sample has roughly 2 million clones, with 85% to 95% found just once. Sequenced: naive CD4+ T cells sorted from blood. Documented subset: CD45RA+ positively selected. Source of these receptors: a man aged 18 to 35 in good health.

This clone occurred once. The chain couples TRBV5-1 to TRBJ1-6; D remains unclear. The length of the CDR3 is 14 residues. V dropped 3 bases and J dropped 9 bases, with 13 bases sitting between them. The germline V gene has CDR1 SGHRS and CDR2 YFSETQ. Here the CDR3 reads CASSSTQPGSPLHF. CDR3 DNA: TGCGCCAGCAGCTCGACCCAACCGGGTTCACCCCTCCACTTT.

This chain connects TRBV19 to TRBJ2-5; D remains unclear. Germline V gene data show CDR1 as LNHDA and CDR2 as SQIVND (reference sequence). The CDR3 loop spans 13 amino acids. V was trimmed by 10 bases and J by 5 bases, leaving 17 bases between them. DNA for the CDR3: TGTGCCACCCGAAGGGCAGTCGGCGAGACCCAGTACTTC. Translating it yields CATRRAVGETQYF.

J is TRBJ1-6 and V is TRBV9; TRBD1 might be the D (6 bases). The CDR3 covers 15 residues. Germline CDR1 and CDR2: SGDLS and YYNGEE. V lost 0 bases and J lost 10, with 14 bases in between. The CDR3 nucleotides read TGTGCCAGCAGCGTAGCGGCAGGGACAAACTCACCCCTCCACTTT. It yields the protein CASSVAAGTNSPLHF.

This clone appeared a single time. The gene calls are TRBV7-2 and TRBJ1-3, with D perhaps matching TRBD1 (5 bases). This CDR3 is 15 amino acids long. V shed 3 bases and J shed 7 bases, with 16 bases lying between them. Germline CDR1 and CDR2: SGHTA and FQGNSA. CDR3 residues: CASSFGGLTRNTIYF. CDR3 in DNA: TGTGCCAGCAGCTTTGGGGGTTTAACGAGGAACACCATATATTTT.

The V and J genes are TRBV5-5 and TRBJ1-6; 8 bases are a match to TRBD1. The germline V gene encodes CDR1 SGHKS and CDR2 YYEKEE (reference sequence). CDR3 length: 16 amino acids. The trim removed 3 bases at V and 5 bases at J, leaving 7 bases unmatched. The CDR3 DNA reads as TGTGCCAGCAGCTCACGACAGGGGTGGGATAATTCACCCCTCCACTTT. Translation: CASSSRQGWDNSPLHF.

J is TRBJ2-5 and V is TRBV18, with D hard to call. TRBJ2-7 matches the DNA end more closely, so the J call is doubtful. Germline CDR1 reads KGHSH; CDR2 reads LQKENI. CDR3 length: 16 amino acids. For the CDR3, the DNA is TGTGCCAGCAGCCAAGGGTCAGCTATACCAACCTACGAGCAGTACTTC. Its protein product is CASSQGSAIPTYEQYF.

The chain employs TRBV12-5 and TRBJ2-3, with 8 bases lining up with TRBD1. The CDR3 spans 15 residues. V lost 6 bases to trimming and J lost 3 bases; unmatched junction nucleotides: 8. Germline V gene sequence: CDR1 LGHNT, CDR2 FRNRAP. This CDR3 is CASGFDRGVTDTQYF. CDR3 DNA sequence: TGTGCTAGTGGATTCGACAGGGGAGTAACAGATACGCAGTATTTT.

The chain couples TRBV6-1 to TRBJ2-7, with D possibly being TRBD1 or TRBD2 (5 bases each). The V end lost 10 bases, the J end lost 0 bases, and 10 bases lay between the germline ends. Germline V gives CDR1 MNHNS, CDR2 SASEGT. The CDR3 spans 12 residues. This CDR3 is CATEGRSYEQYF. The CDR3 bases are TGTGCCACCGAGGGACGCTCCTACGAGCAGTACTTC.

This chain joins TRBV25-1 and TRBJ2-7, with 10 nucleotides matching TRBD1. With 9 bases clipped from V and 1 base from J, the junction kept 3 bases outside the gene matches. Germline lookup yields CDR1 MGHDK and CDR2 SYGVNS. There are 13 residues in the CDR3. The CDR3 loop reads CASRTGGSYEQYF. The CDR3 DNA reads as TGTGCCAGTCGGACAGGGGGATCCTACGAGCAGTACTTC.

This chain uses TRBV29-1 with TRBJ1-2; D ambiguous. The CDR3 loop spans 12 amino acids. Germline V CDR1 and CDR2: SQVTM, ANQGSEA. V lost 3 bases to trimming and J lost 3 bases, with 8 bases between them. The CDR3 reads CSVDQLYYGYTF. CDR3 bases: TGCAGCGTTGATCAACTATACTATGGCTACACCTTC.

This clone was picked up a small number of times. The chain joins TRBV30 to TRBJ1-2; tentatively, D is TRBD1 (5 bases). Trimming shortened V by 1 base and J by 7 bases, and 16 bases separated the two germline ends. Germline V CDR1 and CDR2: GTSNPN, SVGIG (reference sequence). This CDR3 is 14 amino acids long. In nucleotides, the CDR3 is TGTGCCTGGAGTGCCCTCCCCCAGGGAGGTGGCTACACCTTC. Translation: CAWSALPQGGGYTF.

This clone has a single count. V usage is TRBV19 and J usage is TRBJ2-7, with 7 bases aligning to TRBD2. CDR1 is LNHDA, CDR2 SQIVND, per germline (reference sequence). The V segment lost 6 bases and the J segment 7 bases; nucleotides outside the gene matches: 12. The CDR3 length is 14 residues. This chain's CDR3 is CASSQTSLVGEQYF. CDR3 DNA: TGTGCCAGTAGCCAGACTAGCCTCGTGGGGGAGCAGTACTTC. Looking up the rest from reference TRBV19 and TRBJ2-7 gives the full variable domain: DGGITQSPKYLFRKEGQNVTLSCEQNLNHDAMYWYRQDPGQGLRLIYYSQIVNDFQKGDIAEGYSVSREKKESFPLTVTSAQKNPTAFYLCASSQTSLVGEQYFGPGTRLTVT.

The CDR3 here is CASSLSADTGNTIYF. CDR3 DNA: TGTGCCAGCAGCTTGTCGGCGGACACAGGAAACACCATATATTTT. The rearrangement uses TRBV5-4 and TRBJ1-3; D perhaps matches TRBD1 (5 bases). Germline CDR1 reads SGHNT; CDR2 reads YYREEE (reference sequence). Trimming removed 1 base at V and 4 bases at J, with 12 bases between. This CDR3 comprises 15 residues.

The gene calls are TRBV7-9 and TRBJ1-4; D is ambiguous. The length of the CDR3 is 14 residues. Trimming stripped 2 bases from V and 1 base from J, with 5 bases between. Per germline, CDR1 SEHNR and CDR2 FQNEAQ (reference sequence). In DNA, the CDR3 is TGTGCCAGCAGCTTACTCGGAACTAATGAAAAACTGTTTTTT. It specifies CASSLLGTNEKLFF.